Sequencing of this T cell receptor (beta chain) was carried out in a study of T cell changes during pregnancy in multiple sclerosis. Germline assignment: CDR1 PRHDT and CDR2 FYEKMQ (reference sequence). The CDR3 loop spans 14 amino acids. The V end was cut by 5 bases, the J end by 5 bases, with 13 bases between. This table comes from immunoSEQ multiplex PCR, and its TCRdb copy is limited to in-frame clones, with some not included. This sample has about 69,000 clones, with 92% found just once. The origin of this receptor is a female donor in good health, enrolled as a control in a pregnancy study. The V and J genes are TRBV13 and TRBJ2-1, with unresolved D. The sequences come from peripheral blood, collected in the third trimester of pregnancy. The chain's CDR3 is CASSPRRVNNEQFF. The CDR3 nucleotides are TGTGCCAGCAGCCCCCGCCGAGTTAACAATGAGCAGTTCTTC.